This section outlines one T cell receptor (beta chain) sequence together with its context. Its target is not known. The data derive from a study of a mutant IDH1 vaccine in newly diagnosed glioma. Trimming stripped 0 bases from V and 0 bases from J, with 5 bases between. The CDR3 sequence is 14 residues long. CDR1 is MGHRA, CDR2 YSYEKL, per germline. TCRdb's copy holds only in-frame clones and misses some; the assay was immunoSEQ multiplex PCR. The sample consists of around 82,000 clones, over 75% of them appearing once. Specified time point: baseline, week 1 (first vaccination visit). Stated treatment: pre-vaccination baseline after standard-of-care therapy. New IDH1-mutant, ATRX-lost WHO grade 3 or 4 astrocytomas occurred in donors. Study observations and caveats: Shifts in the top peripheral T cell clonotypes seemed unrelated to pseudoprogression.

The rearrangement joins TRBV4-1 to TRBJ1-1, with D uncertain. Sequenced here: PBMCs, sampled from a glioma patient treated with radiotherapy, temozolomide or both. The clonotype originates from a man between 40 and 49 years old with glioma. Some clones in this sample may be carry-over from other donors' samples. CDR3 in amino acids: CASSQEDMNTEAFF. The DNA for the CDR3 is TGCGCCAGCAGCCAAGAAGACATGAACACTGAAGCTTTCTTT.